This paragraph covers one TCR beta chain sequence. Per the authors' pipeline: Estimation of nucleated cell counts relied on the amplification of reference gene primers. Profiling relied on immunoSEQ multiplex PCR, and the TCRdb table lists in-frame clones only, not all of them. V, J and clone size reflect that table, while D and trimming were determined from the DNA. The sample shows around 280,000 clones, more than 85% of them seen only once. CDR3 length: 15 amino acids. Per germline, CDR1 LGHNA and CDR2 YNFKEQ. Between the trimmed V and J ends, which lost 0 bases and 9 bases, there was a span of 12 bases. This sample is part of a study of blood T cell repertoires in COVID-19.

This clonotype originated in a man between 65 and 80 years old with acute or convalescent COVID-19. Material for sequencing was peripheral blood. This sequence joins TRBV4-2 and TRBJ1-6, with a possible D match to TRBD1 (6 bases). The CDR3 loop is CASSQEYRAGSPLHF. The CDR3 DNA reads TGTGCCAGCAGCCAAGAGTACAGGGCGGGTTCACCCCTCCACTTT.